The T cell receptor beta chain described here comes from a study of T-cell memory formation after mild COVID-19. Study overall: Clusters of TCRs were largely donor specific.

General study points: Chiefly within CM and EM were the contracting CD4+ clones; CD8+ ones were within EMRA.

V lost 2 bases and J 7 bases, leaving 9 bases between the germline ends. CDR1 is GTSNPN, CDR2 SVGIG, per germline (reference sequence). This CDR3 is 13 amino acids long. MiXCR, run by TCRdb on the 5' RACE reads, gives a single entry per CDR3 protein. The sample contains around 420,000 distinct CDR3 sequences, 20% to 25% of which appear only once. Only a few counts were recorded for this clonotype. Its antigen is still unknown. Material: PBMCs or a T cell subset sorted from them (not recorded which). The source of this sequence is an adult woman who had mild COVID-19 (a few samples of this study predate the infection). Cell type and time point are not known. The rearrangement links TRBV30 to TRBJ1-6, with D hard to call. CDR3: CAWSTGPNSPLHF. Written as DNA, the CDR3 is TGTGCCTGGAGTACCGGGCCCAATTCACCCCTCCACTTT.